This TCR beta chain is drawn from a study of blood T cell repertoires in COVID-19. Looking at the study overall: There were acute and convalescent COVID-19 samples, and they came from the United States, Italy and Spain.

J was trimmed by 13 bases and V by 6 bases; bases with no gene match: 12. This CDR3 contains 13 residues. Generated by immunoSEQ multiplex PCR, the TCRdb table keeps only in-frame clones and is missing some. This repertoire shows 200,000 or so clones, 80% to 95% found once; its top ten account for approximately 0.77%. The sequencing input was peripheral blood. The gene calls are TRBV12-3 or TRBV12-4 and TRBJ2-1; 7 bases align to TRBD2. This sequence was found in a man between 60 and 70 years old with COVID-19, enrolled during active disease. The CDR3 spells CASRLNSRDYQFF. The DNA of the CDR3 is TGTGCCAGCAGGTTGAACTCGAGGGACTACCAGTTCTTC.